The 32 T cell receptor beta chains in this list originate from one sample, sequenced in a study of T cells in Graves' hyperthyroidism and ophthalmopathy. Regions amplified from RNA transcripts were the TCR beta CDR3 regions. First-round RT-PCR targeting the TCR CDR3 was performed with the HTBI primer set. TCRdb reprocessed the multiplex PCR reads via MiXCR and lists one record per CDR3 protein. In the table there are under 650,000 distinct CDR3 sequences, 16% of which are singletons. Sequencing used blood. These receptors came from a woman aged 25 to 45 with Graves' hyperthyroidism.

This clonotype was recorded many times. The V gene is TRBV5-1, the J gene TRBJ2-1, with 8 bases identical to TRBD1. This CDR3 contains 17 residues. V gave up 2 bases and J gave up 3 bases; unmatched junction bases: 10. CDR1 and CDR2 (germline): SGHRS, YFSETQ. The CDR3 region is CASSLGKAQGGYNEQFF. Written as DNA, the CDR3 is TGCGCCAGCAGCTTAGGGAAAGCACAGGGGGGCTACAATGAGCAGTTCTTC.

The gene calls are TRBV7-3 and TRBJ2-1, with TRBD2 matching 11 bases. The CDR3 covers 17 residues. With V trimmed by 3 bases and J by 4 bases, 8 bases remained unmatched. Germline assignment: CDR1 SGHTA and CDR2 FQGTGA. CDR3 residues: CASSLRVASGRYNEQFF. The CDR3 DNA sequence: TGTGCCAGCAGCTTGAGGGTCGCTAGCGGGAGGTACAATGAGCAGTTCTTC.

The chain links TRBV6-2 or TRBV6-3 to TRBJ2-7; the D gene is possibly TRBD2 (7 bases). The germline V and J ends were trimmed by 5 bases and 6 bases, with 14 bases remaining between them. There are 13 residues in the CDR3. Germline V CDR1 and CDR2: MNHEY, SVGEGT. DNA for the CDR3: TGTGCCAGCAGTAACCCGGGGGGCGGCGAGCAGTACTTC. Amino acids: CASSNPGGGEQYF.

The chain employs TRBV29-1 and TRBJ1-2, with D tentatively TRBD1 (5 bases). V was shortened by 0 bases and J by 7 bases, with 9 bases between the two germline ends. The CDR3 consists of 12 residues. The germline V gene encodes CDR1 SQVTM and CDR2 ANQGSEA. CDR3 in amino acids: CSVEDPGGGYTF. The CDR3 region has the DNA TGCAGCGTTGAAGATCCCGGGGGTGGCTACACCTTC.

The rearrangement joins TRBV5-1 to TRBJ1-6; no reliable D call. Trimming shortened V by 1 base and J by 7 bases, and 9 bases separated the two germline ends. CDR1 and CDR2 (germline): SGHRS, YFSETQ. This CDR3 is built from 14 residues. In DNA form, the CDR3 reads TGCGCCAGCAGCTTGTTCGCTACAAATTCACCCCTCCACTTT. Its translation is CASSLFATNSPLHF. Filled out from reference TRBV5-1 and TRBJ1-6, the complete variable domain reads KAGVTQTPRYLIKTRGQQVTLSCSPISGHRSVSWYQQTPGQGLQFLFEYFSETQRNKGNFPGRFSGRQFSNSRSEMNVSTLELGDSALYLCASSLFATNSPLHFGNGTRLTVT.

The table lists this clonotype with a few counts. The chain carries TRBV6-2 or TRBV6-3 and TRBJ2-1; 11 bases fit TRBD2. V lost 3 bases to trimming and J lost 4 bases; unmatched junction nucleotides: 11. Germline-derived CDR1 and CDR2 are MNHEY and SVGEGT. There are 18 residues in the CDR3. The CDR3 is CASSYIAGGLSIYNEQFF. The CDR3 nucleotides are TGTGCCAGCAGTTATATAGCGGGAGGGCTCAGTATTTACAATGAGCAGTTCTTC.

Here the CDR3 reads CASGLVVVSSGNTIYF. CDR3 DNA: TGTGCTAGTGGTTTGGTAGTGGTGAGCTCTGGAAACACCATATATTTT. J is TRBJ1-3 and V is TRBV12-5; D ambiguous. CDR1 and CDR2 from the germline V gene are LGHNT and FRNRAP. V lost 0 bases to trimming and J lost 0 bases, with 9 bases between them. The CDR3 is made up of 16 amino acids.

This sequence joins TRBV29-1 and TRBJ1-2; no definite D call. This CDR3 has 11 amino acids. Germline V gives CDR1 SQVTM, CDR2 ANQGSEA. The V end was cut by 6 bases, the J end by 4 bases, with 9 bases between. CDR3 nucleotides: TGCAGCGTCGTTAGAGGCTATGGCTACACCTTC. Translation: CSVVRGYGYTF. Full variable domain (missing parts from reference TRBV29-1 and TRBJ1-2): SAVISQKPSRDICQRGTSLTIQCQVDSQVTMMFWYRQQPGQSLTLIATANQGSEATYESGFVIDKFPISRPNLTFSTLTVSNMSPEDSSIYLCSVVRGYGYTFGSGTRLTVV.

The V call is TRBV10-1, the J call TRBJ1-1; possibly TRBD1 for D (5 bases). From germline, CDR1 is WNHNN and CDR2 SYGVQD (reference sequence). Between the trimmed V and J ends, which lost 4 bases and 3 bases, there was a span of 6 bases. The CDR3 is made up of 12 amino acids. The CDR3 protein is CASSGGHTEAFF. The CDR3 coding sequence is TGCGCCAGCAGTGGGGGACACACTGAAGCTTTCTTT.

This clonotype has just a few counts. J is TRBJ2-7 and V is TRBV12-3 or TRBV12-4; D not resolved. V lost 3 bases and J 3 bases, leaving 15 bases between the germline ends. The CDR3 consists of 15 residues. The CDR3 DNA follows: TGTGCCAGCAGTTTCCAATCAGGTGCCGGCTACGAGCAGTACTTC. This gives the protein CASSFQSGAGYEQYF.

This clonotype has a count of ten or more. This chain links TRBV11-2 with TRBJ1-2, with D hard to call. The CDR3 sequence is 14 residues long. The germline V gene has CDR1 SGHAT and CDR2 FQNNGV. Trimming shortened V by 6 bases and J by 0 bases, and 11 bases separated the two germline ends. The CDR3 is CASRRFVANYGYTF. CDR3 nucleotide sequence: TGTGCCAGCAGAAGGTTCGTAGCTAACTATGGCTACACCTTC.

This clonotype was detected ten times or more. The chain uses TRBV20-1 and TRBJ1-1, with a possible D match to TRBD1 (6 bases). The germline CDR1 and CDR2 sequences are DFQATT and SNEGSKA (reference sequence). This CDR3 has 12 amino acids. V was cut by 5 bases and J by 10 bases, with 17 bases left in between. The CDR3 is CSASGERVVAFF. DNA of the CDR3: TGCAGTGCTTCAGGGGAGCGTGTCGTAGCTTTCTTT.

This clonotype was seen ten or more times. The rearrangement links TRBV19 to TRBJ2-7; TRBD2 aligns across 10 bases. Unmatched junction bases numbered 8, after V lost 3 bases and J lost 3 bases. Germline V lookup: CDR1 LNHDA, CDR2 SQIVND (reference sequence). This CDR3 contains 16 residues. CDR3 residues: CASSIFWTSGVYEQYF. CDR3 nucleotide sequence: TGTGCCAGTAGTATTTTTTGGACTAGCGGAGTCTACGAGCAGTACTTC. The entire variable domain, with the rest obtained from reference TRBV19 and TRBJ2-7, is as follows: DGGITQSPKYLFRKEGQNVTLSCEQNLNHDAMYWYRQDPGQGLRLIYYSQIVNDFQKGDIAEGYSVSREKKESFPLTVTSAQKNPTAFYLCASSIFWTSGVYEQYFGPGTRLTVT.

This clonotype was detected ten times or more. This chain uses TRBV5-6 with TRBJ2-7, with D possibly being TRBD2 (5 bases). V lost 4 bases, J lost 3 bases, and 20 bases lay in between. Germline V CDR1 and CDR2: SGHDT, YYEEEE. The CDR3 has 16 residues. The chain's CDR3 is CASSQRPGTSHYEQYF. DNA of the CDR3: TGTGCCAGCAGCCAGAGACCGGGAACAAGCCACTACGAGCAGTACTTC.

The chain has TRBV5-1 and TRBJ2-1; 15 bases line up with TRBD2. The CDR3 consists of 17 residues. The germline gives CDR1 SGHRS, CDR2 YFSETQ. J lost 8 bases, V lost 1 base, and 7 bases had no gene match. CDR3 residues: CASSLQGTSGRRDEQFF. In DNA, the CDR3 is TGCGCCAGCAGCTTGCAAGGGACTAGCGGGAGGAGGGATGAGCAGTTCTTC.

This clonotype was detected many times. The J gene is TRBJ2-7, the V gene TRBV2, with D tentatively TRBD2 (7 bases). V lost 4 bases, J lost 4 bases, and 20 bases lay in between. The CDR3 has 16 amino acids. The germline CDR1 and CDR2 sequences are SNHLY and FYNNEI. In nucleotides, the CDR3 is TGTGCCAGCAGTGTACCCGGGGAGGGACATGGATACGAGCAGTACTTC. This codes for CASSVPGEGHGYEQYF.

This clonotype appeared a few times. The J gene is TRBJ2-7, the V gene TRBV29-1; D is possibly TRBD1 (6 bases). V was shortened by 3 bases and J by 5 bases, with 17 bases between the two germline ends. This CDR3 has 14 amino acids. Germline loops: CDR1 SQVTM, CDR2 ANQGSEA. The CDR3 loop reads CSVETGHKVDEQYF. The DNA for the CDR3 is TGCAGCGTTGAGACGGGACATAAAGTCGACGAGCAGTACTTC.

This clonotype was recorded many times. V gene TRBV27 combines with J gene TRBJ2-3, with D tentatively TRBD2 (6 bases). Germline CDR1 is MNHEY and CDR2 is SMNVEV (reference sequence). CDR3 length equals 15 residues. The ends were cut back, 0 bases at V and 1 base at J, with 8 bases in the middle. The CDR3 here is CASSLSEGRTDTQYF. The CDR3 nucleotides read TGTGCCAGCAGTTTATCGGAGGGACGCACAGATACGCAGTATTTT.

In this sample, this clonotype turned up many times. The J gene is TRBJ1-1, the V gene TRBV12-5; D not certain. Germline V gene data show CDR1 as LGHNT and CDR2 as FRNRAP. The CDR3 length is 19 residues. V shed 0 bases and J shed 4 bases, with 24 bases lying between them. CDR3 protein: CASGLVPWAYEVLGTEAFF. As DNA, the CDR3 is TGTGCTAGTGGTTTGGTACCGTGGGCGTATGAAGTATTAGGCACTGAAGCTTTCTTT.

This clonotype was picked up many times. This chain connects TRBV6-2 or TRBV6-3 to TRBJ1-5, with 10 nucleotides matching TRBD1. The germline V gene encodes CDR1 MNHEY and CDR2 SVGEGT. Germline trimming cut 7 bases from V and 5 bases from J; bases unmatched to any gene: 5. The CDR3 has 14 amino acids. The CDR3 sequence is CASTQTGGDQPQHF. CDR3 in DNA: TGTGCCAGCACCCAGACAGGGGGCGATCAGCCCCAGCATTTT.

In this sample, this clonotype turned up once. One end of the junction fails to match germline, which may point to a read error. This chain uses TRBV4-1 with TRBJ1-3; D gene ambiguous. The germline CDR1 and CDR2 sequences are MGHRA and YSYEKL. This CDR3 has 15 amino acids. CDR3 loop: CAGSQDGSTGNTIYF. In nucleotides, the CDR3 is TGCGCCGGCAGCCAAGATGGCAGCACTGGAAACACCATATATTTT.

The sample holds many counts of this clonotype. The rearrangement uses TRBV28 and TRBJ2-3; 7 nucleotides match TRBD2. Germline CDR1 reads MDHEN; CDR2 reads SYDVKM. Trimming cost V 3 bases and J 3 bases; bases outside gene matches: 6. The CDR3 length is 15 residues. The CDR3 is CASSFGGRWTDTQYF. The CDR3 DNA reads as TGTGCCAGCAGTTTCGGCGGGAGATGGACAGATACGCAGTATTTT.

A few counts support this clonotype. The chain recombines TRBV6-2 or TRBV6-3 with TRBJ2-7; perhaps D is TRBD1 or TRBD2 (7 bases each). Trimming stripped 5 bases from V and 5 bases from J, with 19 bases between. Germline CDR1 is MNHEY and CDR2 is SVGEGT. This CDR3 is built from 15 residues. The CDR3 DNA follows: TGTGCCAGCAGTGACCAGGGGGGGCGAGGCGACGAGCAGTACTTC. Amino acids: CASSDQGGRGDEQYF.

This clonotype was seen a handful of times. The chain is built from TRBV7-2 and TRBJ2-7; D is undetermined. Germline V gives CDR1 SGHTA, CDR2 FQGNSA. V was trimmed by 5 bases and J by 4 bases, leaving 15 bases between them. This CDR3 is 14 amino acids long. The CDR3 sequence: CASSPLGLVYEQYF. The CDR3 bases are TGTGCCAGCAGCCCCCTCGGATTGGTTTACGAGCAGTACTTC.

This clonotype appeared many times. The V gene is TRBV12-3 or TRBV12-4, the J gene TRBJ2-1; 8 positions match TRBD1. This CDR3 has 15 residues. V was pared by 5 bases and J by 5 bases, with 8 bases of the junction left unmatched. This chain's CDR3 is CASSIWTGRDNEQFF. For the CDR3, the DNA is TGTGCCAGCAGTATCTGGACAGGGCGGGACAATGAGCAGTTCTTC.

This clonotype was seen only a few times. This sequence joins TRBV29-1 and TRBJ2-3, with 7 nucleotides matching TRBD2. Losses at the gene ends were 4 bases for V and 5 bases for J; bases not matched to a gene: 9. CDR3 length: 14 residues. Germline V gene sequence: CDR1 SQVTM, CDR2 ANQGSEA. The CDR3 nucleotides are TGCAGCGTTGTAGGCGGGAGTTCAGGAGATACGCAGTATTTT. Amino acid sequence: CSVVGGSSGDTQYF.

In this sample, this clonotype turned up a few times. The V and J genes are TRBV4-1 and TRBJ2-1; 12 nucleotides agree with TRBD2. CDR3 size: 16 residues. V shed 6 bases, J shed 4 bases, and the junction held 7 bases outside the gene matches. CDR1 is MGHRA and CDR2 is YSYEKL in the germline V gene. CDR3 bases: TGCGCCAGCAGGATCGTCCTAGCGGGAGGGTACAATGAGCAGTTCTTC. Its translation is CASRIVLAGGYNEQFF.

This clonotype was observed at least ten times. V gene TRBV30 combines with J gene TRBJ2-1, with 11 bases that match TRBD2. This CDR3 has 14 amino acids. CDR1 is GTSNPN, CDR2 SVGIG, per germline (reference sequence). Losses at the gene ends were 4 bases for V and 7 bases for J; bases not matched to a gene: 6. The CDR3 protein is CAWKTSGIGNEQFF. CDR3 nucleotides: TGTGCCTGGAAGACTAGCGGGATAGGAAATGAGCAGTTCTTC.

Ten or more counts support this clonotype. The chain is built from TRBV7-2 and TRBJ2-7; D gene ambiguous. V was shortened by 1 base and J by 4 bases, with 11 bases between the two germline ends. The CDR3 covers 14 residues. Per germline, CDR1 SGHTA and CDR2 FQGNSA. The CDR3 loop reads CASSLGAVYYEQYF. CDR3 sequence (DNA): TGTGCCAGCAGCTTAGGGGCGGTCTATTACGAGCAGTACTTC.

The chain has TRBV19 and TRBJ2-2, with D possibly TRBD2 on 7 matching bases. V shed 6 bases and J shed 6 bases, with 23 bases lying between them. This CDR3 is built from 17 residues. Germline V gene lookup returns CDR1 LNHDA and CDR2 SQIVND (reference sequence). The CDR3 sequence is CASRRGGGGGSAGELFF. CDR3 nucleotides: TGTGCCAGTAGAAGGGGGGGGGGCGGAGGGAGCGCCGGGGAGCTGTTTTTT.

This clonotype occurred a few times. The rearrangement links TRBV5-4 to TRBJ1-1; D might be TRBD1 (5 bases). The V end was cut by 5 bases, the J end by 1 base, with 15 bases between. The germline V gene encodes CDR1 SGHNT and CDR2 YYREEE (reference sequence). CDR3 length: 15 amino acids. Written as DNA, the CDR3 is TGTGCCAGCAGGAAGACGGGGGGAGAGAACACTGAAGCTTTCTTT. Protein: CASRKTGGENTEAFF.

This clonotype was picked up a small number of times. The J gene is TRBJ2-2, the V gene TRBV19, with 9 bases fitting TRBD2. The CDR3 runs 16 residues. Looked up from germline, CDR1 is LNHDA and CDR2 is SQIVND (reference sequence). After removal of 4 bases from V and 4 bases from J, the junction contained 7 bases not matched to a gene. The chain's CDR3 is CASSNLREGLTGELFF. In DNA form, the CDR3 reads TGTGCCAGTAGTAACCTGCGGGAGGGCCTCACCGGGGAGCTGTTTTTT.